Reported below is one T cell receptor (beta chain). This clonotype came up a few times. Its recognized antigen is unknown. No much larger clone is present one base from it, and per-base qualities are unavailable. Every donor in the study was a healthy Caucasian. Three pairs of female monozygotic twins, all aged about 18 to 29 years, made up the twin cohort. Positive isolation kits from Invitrogen were used to isolate CD4+ and CD8+ T cell populations. The method behind the library was 5' RACE. Sequenced on an Illumina HiSeq 2000. A universal primer binding site was added through template switching, and the final cDNA carried a unique molecular identifier so that TCR cDNA molecules could be counted accurately. First-strand cDNA for TCR alpha and beta chains was synthesized from specific primers in the conserved constant-segment region. Each cDNA library was double barcoded, with a SMART-Mk sample barcode plus Illumina barcodes, to control for contamination. TruSeq adapter sequences along with Illumina sample barcodes were introduced in two successive PCR steps. TCR alpha and beta cDNA libraries were sequenced on the Illumina HiSeq platform with custom primers. The source study handled its data this way. MiGEC processed the raw reads to extract unique molecular identifiers, while MiXCR was used to determine the CDR3 positions. For each individual, recombination models were inferred using an EM algorithm with the repgenHMM and IGoR tools. The analysis of shared clonotypes was done with the tcR package in R, with sharing normalized by the product of cloneset sizes. To study raw recombination without the effects of thymic and clonal selection, out-of-frame nonproductive sequences were analyzed. Using fastp at Q25 and MiXCR, TCRdb reprocessed the public reads and kept productive beta chains. All rows with the same CDR3 protein become a single entry with the most common DNA and genes. Clone size and V and J calls follow TCRdb, not the original study. The table for this sample lists about 470,000 distinct CDR3 sequences; around 24% of them were counted only once. The ten largest clones capture roughly 2.8% of the sample.

The source of the sample is a study of identical twins (dated by TCRdb to about 2016). As for the study more broadly: To test whether fetal clonotypes persist, this study deep-sequenced TCR alpha and beta repertoires from monozygotic twins, from unrelated adults of various ages, and from cord blood. To rule out contamination, replicate twin experiments were performed at different times with different library preparation protocols. Study-wide conclusions, independent of this receptor: Compared with coincidental sharing between unrelated individuals, out-of-frame TCR alpha sequences shared between twins showed an excess of sequences with low generation probability. Out-of-frame TCR alpha sharing in monozygotic twins was systematically underestimated by recombination models, whereas sharing between unrelated individuals was in agreement with the recombination models. Invariant T cells such as MAIT and iNKT could partly confound zero-insertion analyses, though diverse VJ usage argued against this for most clonotypes. Fewer insertions were carried by abundant cord blood beta clonotypes, a similar but weaker trend appeared in young adult naive repertoires, and no such trend appeared in memory repertoires. Because the same donors could not be followed over many years, conclusions were based on cross-sectional statistical analysis. A weaker excess of twin sharing was found in beta out-of-frame sequences because the signal-to-noise ratio was lowered by fewer shared sequences.

Trimming leaves V shorter by 6 bases and J shorter by 3 bases, with the junction holding 14 bases beyond the gene matches. Its CDR3 holds 17 amino acids, cysteine through phenylalanine. The kept DNA is CDR3 alone, 51 bases in frame from the first base. Another study also made use of these data, one on T cells expressing NK-cell markers. As described in the second report: TCR beta-chain repertoires were profiled in sorted CD3+CD56+NKG2C+, CD3+CD56+NKG2C- and CD3+CD56-NKG2C+ T-cell subsets from several donors. Of the eight sequenced donors, seven were found to be HCMV-seropositive and one was found to be HCMV-seronegative. To restrict sorting to alphabetaTCR-expressing T cells, an anti-gammadeltaTCR antibody was added in several experiments. In 6 or 7 donors, the dominant CD3+CD56+NKG2C+ clonotypes ranked among the top 10 CD8+ clonotypes, making up roughly 1.0-7.0% of CD8+ T cells. Those dominant clonotypes were again the most abundant among CD3+CD56-NKG2C+ cells in a few donors, at roughly 25-65%. Whether the expanded NKG2C-expressing T cell clones were specific for HCMV antigens remained unclear. Randomly selected healthy volunteers, three men and five women, were used as the eight sequenced donors. HCMV serostatus was determined by detecting HCMV-specific IgG in serum with a commercial ELISA kit. Reads were demultiplexed and grouped by UMI with MIGEC, and clonotypes were assembled and quantified with MiTCR. To exclude erroneous sequences, any TCR cDNA sequence not supported by at least two reads was discarded. The tcR package was used for downstream repertoire analysis, and clonotypes were matched across fractions by CDR3 nucleotide sequence plus V segment. VDJmatch was used to annotate antigen specificity against VDJdb, with one amino acid substitution in CDR3 permitted.

The sequencing sample was made of CD4+ T cells sorted from blood. Here the chain combines TRBV12-3 or TRBV12-4 and TRBJ1-5, and 7 junctional nucleotides match TRBD1. The TCR sequence derives from a woman aged 18-29 years in good health. The CDR3 is CASSITRGLNLNQPQHF. The nucleotide sequence is TGTGCCAGCAGCATCACAAGGGGGCTTAACCTCAATCAGCCCCAGCATTTT.